The source of this T cell receptor beta chain is a study of blood T cells in healthy people across ages. The overall study: T cells yielded about one barcoded beta molecule per two cells through template switching.

Comment on this clonotype: The antigen remains unidentified.

The germline CDR1 and CDR2 sequences are ENHRY and SYGVKD. The CDR3 loop spans 17 amino acids. Trimming removed 0 bases from V and 5 bases from J; junction bases left unmatched: 10. Overall study findings and caveats: Versus aged donors, long-lived donors had higher diversity and more naive CD4+ cells. Unsorted PBMC input precluded a conclusive naive versus antigen-experienced comparison.

A second PCR of roughly 7 to 11 cycles used a sample-barcoded 5' primer and a J-beta primer mix. Every cDNA was tagged by a template-switch adaptor with 12 random nucleotides. TCRdb analysed the 5' RACE reads with MiXCR anew, one entry per CDR3 protein. The repertoire includes roughly 1,500,000 distinct CDR3 sequences, approximately 38% of them detected once, and 7% to 9.5% sits in the top ten. This clonotype was sampled from a young woman in good health. Sequencing used blood. The V call is TRBV10-3, the J call TRBJ2-5; 9 bases are shared with TRBD1. The CDR3 spells CAISESMQGQGLETQYF. As DNA, the CDR3 is TGTGCCATCAGTGAGTCGATGCAGGGACAGGGACTCGAGACCCAGTACTTC.